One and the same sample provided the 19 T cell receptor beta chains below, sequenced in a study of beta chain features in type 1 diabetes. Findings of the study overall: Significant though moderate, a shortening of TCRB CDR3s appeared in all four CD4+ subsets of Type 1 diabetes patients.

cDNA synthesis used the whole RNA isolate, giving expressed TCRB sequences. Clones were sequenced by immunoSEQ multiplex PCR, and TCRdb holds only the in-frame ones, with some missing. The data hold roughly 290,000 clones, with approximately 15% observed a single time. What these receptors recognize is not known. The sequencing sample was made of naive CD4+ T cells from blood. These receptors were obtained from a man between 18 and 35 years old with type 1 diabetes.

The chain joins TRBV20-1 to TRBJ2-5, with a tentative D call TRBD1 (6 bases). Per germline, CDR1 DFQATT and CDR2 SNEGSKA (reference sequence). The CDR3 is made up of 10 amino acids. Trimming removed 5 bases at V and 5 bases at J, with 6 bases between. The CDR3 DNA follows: TGCAGTGCTCAGGGGGAGACCCAGTACTTC. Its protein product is CSAQGETQYF.

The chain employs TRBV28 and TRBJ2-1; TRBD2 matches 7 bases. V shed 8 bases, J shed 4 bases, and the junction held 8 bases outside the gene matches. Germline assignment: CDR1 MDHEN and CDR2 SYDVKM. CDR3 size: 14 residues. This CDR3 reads CASEKRDRYNEQFF. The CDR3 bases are TGTGCCAGCGAGAAGCGGGACCGATACAATGAGCAGTTCTTC.

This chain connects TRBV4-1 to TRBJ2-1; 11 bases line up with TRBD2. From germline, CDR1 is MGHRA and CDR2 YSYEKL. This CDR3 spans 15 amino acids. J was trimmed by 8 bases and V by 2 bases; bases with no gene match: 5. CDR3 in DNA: TGCGCCAGCAGCCAATTACTAGCGGGAGAGGATGAGCAGTTCTTC. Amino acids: CASSQLLAGEDEQFF.

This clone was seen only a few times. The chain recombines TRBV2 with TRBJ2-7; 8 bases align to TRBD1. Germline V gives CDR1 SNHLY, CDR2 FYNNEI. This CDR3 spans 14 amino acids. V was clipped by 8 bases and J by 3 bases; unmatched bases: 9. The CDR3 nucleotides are TGTGCCAGCGGTGGGACAACAGGGGGCTACGAGCAGTACTTC. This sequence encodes CASGGTTGGYEQYF.

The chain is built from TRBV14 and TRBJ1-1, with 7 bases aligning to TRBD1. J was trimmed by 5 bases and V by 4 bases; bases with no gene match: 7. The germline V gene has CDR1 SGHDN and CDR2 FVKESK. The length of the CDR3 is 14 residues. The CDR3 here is CASSLRQGFTEAFF. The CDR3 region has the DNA TGTGCCAGCAGCCTTAGACAGGGTTTTACTGAAGCTTTCTTT.

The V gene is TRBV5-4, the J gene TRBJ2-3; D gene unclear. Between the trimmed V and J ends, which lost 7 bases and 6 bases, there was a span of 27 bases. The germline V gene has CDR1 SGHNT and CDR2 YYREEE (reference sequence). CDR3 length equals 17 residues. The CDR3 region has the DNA TGTGCCAGCGAATTTCTGGGCGCCACCCGAAGCCAGGATACGCAGTATTTT. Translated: CASEFLGATRSQDTQYF.

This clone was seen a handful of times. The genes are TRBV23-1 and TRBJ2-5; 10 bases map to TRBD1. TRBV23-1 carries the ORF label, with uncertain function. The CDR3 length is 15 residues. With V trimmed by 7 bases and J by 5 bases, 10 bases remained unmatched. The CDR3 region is CASTRQGAQNETQYF. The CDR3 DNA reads TGCGCCAGCACTAGACAGGGGGCACAAAACGAGACCCAGTACTTC.

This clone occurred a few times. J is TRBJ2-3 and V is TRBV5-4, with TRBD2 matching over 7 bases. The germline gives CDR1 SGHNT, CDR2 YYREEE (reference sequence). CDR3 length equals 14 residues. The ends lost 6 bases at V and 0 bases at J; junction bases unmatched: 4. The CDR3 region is CASMSGVSTDTQYF. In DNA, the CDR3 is TGTGCCAGCATGAGCGGGGTTAGCACAGATACGCAGTATTTT.

CDR3 amino acids: CASSLFLGLAGVEGNEQFF. The CDR3 nucleotides are TGTGCCAGCAGCCTTTTTCTCGGACTAGCGGGAGTCGAGGGTAATGAGCAGTTCTTC. The gene calls are TRBV5-4 and TRBJ2-1, with TRBD2 matching over 13 bases. Germline CDR1 reads SGHNT; CDR2 reads YYREEE (reference sequence). This CDR3 has 19 amino acids. V lost 4 bases and J lost 7; bases outside the gene matches: 17.

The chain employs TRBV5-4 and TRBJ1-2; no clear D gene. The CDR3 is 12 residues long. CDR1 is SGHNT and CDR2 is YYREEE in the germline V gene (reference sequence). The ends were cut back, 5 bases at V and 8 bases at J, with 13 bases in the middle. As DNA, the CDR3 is TGTGCCAGCAGTCGGGAGTCTCAGGGCTACACCTTC. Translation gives CASSRESQGYTF.

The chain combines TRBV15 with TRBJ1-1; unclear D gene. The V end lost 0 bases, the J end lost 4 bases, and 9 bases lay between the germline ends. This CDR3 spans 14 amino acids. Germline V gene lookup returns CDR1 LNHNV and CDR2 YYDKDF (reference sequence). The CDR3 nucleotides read TGTGCCACCAGCAGAGACCGGGTGGGCACTGAAGCTTTCTTT. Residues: CATSRDRVGTEAFF.

The CDR3 nucleotides read TGTGCCAGCTCACCTCCGGGAGGGCTAGCCCGAGATACGCAGTATTTT. This gives the protein CASSPPGGLARDTQYF. The gene calls are TRBV18 and TRBJ2-3, with TRBD2 matching over 8 bases. Germline trimming cut 3 bases from V and 5 bases from J; bases unmatched to any gene: 10. This CDR3 has 16 residues. The V gene's germline CDR1 is KGHSH and CDR2 LQKENI. Complete variable domain (other parts from reference TRBV18 and TRBJ2-3): NAGVMQNPRHLVRRRGQEARLRCSPMKGHSHVYWYRQLPEEGLKFMVYLQKENIIDESGMPKERFSAEFPKEGPSILRIQQVVRGDSAAYFCASSPPGGLARDTQYFGPGTRLTVL.

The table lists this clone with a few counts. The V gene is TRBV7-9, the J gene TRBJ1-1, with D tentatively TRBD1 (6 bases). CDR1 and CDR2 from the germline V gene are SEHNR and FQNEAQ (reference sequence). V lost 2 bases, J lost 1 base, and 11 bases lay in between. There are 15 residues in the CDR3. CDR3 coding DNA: TGTGCCAGCAGCTTATCCCGGGGGGCGAACACTGAAGCTTTCTTT. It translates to CASSLSRGANTEAFF.

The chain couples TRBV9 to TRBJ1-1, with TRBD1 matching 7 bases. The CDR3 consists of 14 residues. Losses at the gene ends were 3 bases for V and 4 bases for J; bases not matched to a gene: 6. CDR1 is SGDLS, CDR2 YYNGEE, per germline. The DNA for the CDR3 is TGTGCCAGCAGCGGACAGGGCATGGGCACTGAAGCTTTCTTT. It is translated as CASSGQGMGTEAFF.

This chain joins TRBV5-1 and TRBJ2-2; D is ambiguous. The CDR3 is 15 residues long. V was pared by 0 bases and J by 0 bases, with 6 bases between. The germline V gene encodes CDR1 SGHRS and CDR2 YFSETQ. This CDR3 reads CASSLDFANTGELFF. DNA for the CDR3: TGCGCCAGCAGCTTGGATTTCGCGAACACCGGGGAGCTGTTTTTT.

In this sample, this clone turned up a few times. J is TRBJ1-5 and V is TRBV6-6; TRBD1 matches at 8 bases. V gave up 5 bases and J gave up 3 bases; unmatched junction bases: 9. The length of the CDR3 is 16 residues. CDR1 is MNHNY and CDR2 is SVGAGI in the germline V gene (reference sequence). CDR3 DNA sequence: TGTGCCAGCAGTACCCAGACAGGGGCAATCAATCAGCCCCAGCATTTT. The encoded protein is CASSTQTGAINQPQHF.

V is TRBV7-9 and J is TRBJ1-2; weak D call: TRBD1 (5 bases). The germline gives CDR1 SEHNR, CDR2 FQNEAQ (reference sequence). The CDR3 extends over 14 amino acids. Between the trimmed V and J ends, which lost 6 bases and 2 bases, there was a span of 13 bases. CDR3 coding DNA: TGTGCCAGCAGTCCGGGACTGCTCAACTATGGCTACACCTTC. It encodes CASSPGLLNYGYTF.

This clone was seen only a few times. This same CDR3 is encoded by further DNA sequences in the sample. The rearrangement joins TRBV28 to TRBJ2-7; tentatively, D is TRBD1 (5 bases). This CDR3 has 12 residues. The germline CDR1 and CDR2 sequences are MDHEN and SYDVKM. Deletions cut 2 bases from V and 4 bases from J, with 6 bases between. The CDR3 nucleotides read TGTGCCAGCAGTTTACCAGGGTACGAGCAGTACTTC. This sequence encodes CASSLPGYEQYF.

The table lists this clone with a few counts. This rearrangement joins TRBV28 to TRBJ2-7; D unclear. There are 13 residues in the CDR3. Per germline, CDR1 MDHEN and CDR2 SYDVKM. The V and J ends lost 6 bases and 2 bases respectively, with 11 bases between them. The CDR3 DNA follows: TGTGCCAGCAGACCCGGTCCCGCCTACGAGCAGTACTTC. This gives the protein CASRPGPAYEQYF.